The T cell receptor (beta chain) described here comes from a study of cytomegalovirus exposure and HLA in healthy donors. Study-wide points: Cytomegalovirus status, reportedly, was diagnosed with high specificity and sensitivity by the classifier. Researchers had no immune exposure information except CMV serostatus available. Later, an analysis showed that TCR beta chains associated with HLA were more clonally expanded than others that were equally common.

The PCR made use of 60 Vbeta and 13 Jbeta primers. Sequenced by immunoSEQ multiplex PCR; TCRdb stores in-frame clones only, minus some. The table lists about 150,000 clones, about two thirds of them singletons, with 2% to 2.5% in the top ten. In its sample, this clone was seen a few times. The antigen remains unidentified. The V gene's germline CDR1 is LGHNA and CDR2 YNFKEQ. V shed 0 bases, J shed 4 bases, and the junction held 8 bases outside the gene matches. The CDR3 sequence is 16 residues long. Sequenced: PBMCs. The TCR was taken from a woman in her sixties in good health and CMV-seropositive. V usage is TRBV4-2 and J usage is TRBJ1-2; 7 bases agree with TRBD1. The CDR3 coding sequence is TGTGCCAGCAGCCAAGATTACAGTCAGGGGGGCTATGGCTACACCTTC. Translation gives CASSQDYSQGGYGYTF.